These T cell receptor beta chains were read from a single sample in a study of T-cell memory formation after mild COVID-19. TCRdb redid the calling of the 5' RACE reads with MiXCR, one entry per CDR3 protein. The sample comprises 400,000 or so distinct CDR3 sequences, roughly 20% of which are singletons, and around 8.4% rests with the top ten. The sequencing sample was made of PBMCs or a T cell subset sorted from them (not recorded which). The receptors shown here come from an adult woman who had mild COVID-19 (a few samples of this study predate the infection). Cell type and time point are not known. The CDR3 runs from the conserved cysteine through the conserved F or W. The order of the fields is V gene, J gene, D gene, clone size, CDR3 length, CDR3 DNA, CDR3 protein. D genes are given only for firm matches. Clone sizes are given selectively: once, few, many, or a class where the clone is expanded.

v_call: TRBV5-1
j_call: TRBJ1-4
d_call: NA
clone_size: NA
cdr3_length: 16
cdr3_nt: TGCGCCAGCAGCTTGGACAGGAGAACAACTAATGAAAAACTGTTTTTT
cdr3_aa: CASSLDRRTTNEKLFF

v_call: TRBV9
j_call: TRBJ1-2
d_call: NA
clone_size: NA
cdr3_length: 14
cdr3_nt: TGTGCCAGCAGCGCCCCGGGGGCGGACTATGGCTACACCTTC
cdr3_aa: CASSAPGADYGYTF

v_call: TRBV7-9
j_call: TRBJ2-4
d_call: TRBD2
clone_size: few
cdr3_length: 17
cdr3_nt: TGTGCCAGCAGCCGCTCGGGACTAGCGACGAGCCTGGACATTCAGTACTTC
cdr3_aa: CASSRSGLATSLDIQYF

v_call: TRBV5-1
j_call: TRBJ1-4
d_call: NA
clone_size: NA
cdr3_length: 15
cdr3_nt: TGCGCCAGCAGCCCTGACGGGGGGCGAGGTGAAAAACTGTTTTTT
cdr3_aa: CASSPDGGRGEKLFF

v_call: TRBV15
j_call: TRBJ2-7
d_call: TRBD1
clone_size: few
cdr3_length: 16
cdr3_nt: TGTGCCACCAGCAGAGATTTGGACAGGGGGGCCTACGAGCAGTACTTC
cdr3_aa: CATSRDLDRGAYEQYF

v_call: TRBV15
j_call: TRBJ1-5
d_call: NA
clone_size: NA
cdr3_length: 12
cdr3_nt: TGTGCCACCAGCAGGACTAATCAGCCCCAGCATTTT
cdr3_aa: CATSRTNQPQHF

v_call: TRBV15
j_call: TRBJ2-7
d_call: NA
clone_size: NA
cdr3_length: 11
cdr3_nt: TGTGCCACCAGCAGTACGAGGGAGCAGTACTTC
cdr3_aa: CATSSTREQYF

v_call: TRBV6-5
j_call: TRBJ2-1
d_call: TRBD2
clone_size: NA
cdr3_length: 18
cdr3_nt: TGTGCCAGCAGTTACTCACCGCGGGAGGGCCAAAGTCGCAATGAGCAGTTCTTC
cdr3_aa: CASSYSPREGQSRNEQFF

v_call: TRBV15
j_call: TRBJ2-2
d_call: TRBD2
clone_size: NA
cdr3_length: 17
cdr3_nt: TGTGCCACCAGCAGGAAAGCGGGAGGGCCATCCACCGGGGAGCTGTTTTTT
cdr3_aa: CATSRKAGGPSTGELFF

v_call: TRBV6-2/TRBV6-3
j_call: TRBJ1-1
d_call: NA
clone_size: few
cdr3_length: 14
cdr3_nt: TGTGCCAGCAGTTATTCCTTGAGAAACACTGAAGCTTTCTTT
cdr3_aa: CASSYSLRNTEAFF

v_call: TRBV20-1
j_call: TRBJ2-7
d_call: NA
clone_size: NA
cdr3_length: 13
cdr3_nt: TGCAGTGCTAACCATTACACAGGGCCCGAGCAGTACTTC
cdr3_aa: CSANHYTGPEQYF

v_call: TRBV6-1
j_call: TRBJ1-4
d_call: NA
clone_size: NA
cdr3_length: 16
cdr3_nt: TGTGCCAGCAGTGAGACTCCAGGGGACGGGGATGAAAAACTGTTTTTT
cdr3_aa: CASSETPGDGDEKLFF

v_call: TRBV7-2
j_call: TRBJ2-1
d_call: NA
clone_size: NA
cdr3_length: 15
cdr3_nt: TGTGCCAGCAGCTTAGTCCGCACAGCCTACAATGAGCAGTTCTTC
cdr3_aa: CASSLVRTAYNEQFF

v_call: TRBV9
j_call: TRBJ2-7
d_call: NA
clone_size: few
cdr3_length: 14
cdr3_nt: TGTGCCAGCAGCGTAGACGTCTCGACTTACGAGCAGTACTTC
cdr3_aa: CASSVDVSTYEQYF

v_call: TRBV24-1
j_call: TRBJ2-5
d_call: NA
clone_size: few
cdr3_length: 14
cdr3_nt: TGTGCCACCAGTGATCGGGGTCCACAAGAGACCCAGTACTTC
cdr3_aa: CATSDRGPQETQYF

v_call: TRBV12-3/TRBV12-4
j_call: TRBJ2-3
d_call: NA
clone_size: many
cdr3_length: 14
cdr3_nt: TGTGCCAGCAGTTTTAGAAGGGGCACAGATACGCAGTATTTT
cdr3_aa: CASSFRRGTDTQYF

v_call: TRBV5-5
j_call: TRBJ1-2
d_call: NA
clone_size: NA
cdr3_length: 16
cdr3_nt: TGTGCCAGCAGCCTCGACGGAGGGACACATAACTATGGCTACACCTTC
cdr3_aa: CASSLDGGTHNYGYTF

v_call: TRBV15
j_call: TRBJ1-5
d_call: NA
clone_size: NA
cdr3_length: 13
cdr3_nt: TGTGCCACCAGCAGAGATCGGGGGCAGCCCCAGCATTTT
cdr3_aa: CATSRDRGQPQHF

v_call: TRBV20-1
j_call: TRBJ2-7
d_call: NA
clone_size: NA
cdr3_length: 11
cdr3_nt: TGCAGTGCTTACGGGACGGGGGAGCAGTACTTC
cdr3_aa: CSAYGTGEQYF

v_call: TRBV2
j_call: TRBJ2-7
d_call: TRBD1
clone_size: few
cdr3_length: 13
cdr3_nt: TGTGCCAGCAGTTCCGACAGGGTAGACGAGCAGTACTTC
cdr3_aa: CASSSDRVDEQYF

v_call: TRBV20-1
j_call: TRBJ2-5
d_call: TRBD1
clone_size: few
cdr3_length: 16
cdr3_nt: TGCAGTGCTAGAGCCCCCGACAGGGGATGGGCAGAGACCCAGTACTTC
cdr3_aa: CSARAPDRGWAETQYF

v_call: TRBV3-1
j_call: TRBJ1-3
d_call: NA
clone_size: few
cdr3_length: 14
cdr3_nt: TGTGCCAGCAGCCAGGCGGAGTCGGGAAACACCATATATTTT
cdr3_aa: CASSQAESGNTIYF

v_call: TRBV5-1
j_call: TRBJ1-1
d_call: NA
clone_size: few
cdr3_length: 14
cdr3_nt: TGCGCCAGCAGCGCAGGGGAATCGGGTACTGAAGCTTTCTTT
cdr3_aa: CASSAGESGTEAFF

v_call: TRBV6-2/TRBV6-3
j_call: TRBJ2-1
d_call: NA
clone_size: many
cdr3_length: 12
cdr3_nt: TGTGCCAGCAGTCGGGGGTACAATGAGCAGTTCTTC
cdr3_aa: CASSRGYNEQFF

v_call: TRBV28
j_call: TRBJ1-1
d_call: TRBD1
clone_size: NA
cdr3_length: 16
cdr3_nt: TGTGCCAGCAGTTCGACGGGGACAGGGAGGGTCACTGAAGCTTTCTTT
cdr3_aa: CASSSTGTGRVTEAFF

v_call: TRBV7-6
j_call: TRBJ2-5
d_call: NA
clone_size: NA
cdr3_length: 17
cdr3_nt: TGTGCCAGCAGCTCACCCGGGCAGCGGAAGTACCAAGAGACCCAGTACTTC
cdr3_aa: CASSSPGQRKYQETQYF

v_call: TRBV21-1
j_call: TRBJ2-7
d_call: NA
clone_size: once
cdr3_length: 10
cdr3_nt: TGTGCCAGCAAACGAATCGGTTCCAACTTC
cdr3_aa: CASKRIGSNF

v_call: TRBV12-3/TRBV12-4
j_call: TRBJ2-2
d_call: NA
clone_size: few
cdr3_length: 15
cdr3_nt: TGTGCCAGCAGTTTGAGACCACCGACATACGTGGAGCTGTTTTTT
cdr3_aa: CASSLRPPTYVELFF

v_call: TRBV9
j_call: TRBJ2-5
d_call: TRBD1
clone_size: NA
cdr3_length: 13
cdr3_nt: TGTGCCAGCAGCGGTCGAGACAGGGGAACCCAGTACTTC
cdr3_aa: CASSGRDRGTQYF

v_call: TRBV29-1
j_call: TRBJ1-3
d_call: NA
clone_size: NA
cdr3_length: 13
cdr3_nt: TGCAGCGTTTCAAGGGCCTCTGGAAACACCATATATTTT
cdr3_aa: CSVSRASGNTIYF

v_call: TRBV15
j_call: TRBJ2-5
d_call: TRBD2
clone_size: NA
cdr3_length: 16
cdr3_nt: TGTGCCACCAGCACCCTAGCGGCGGGAGCTTGGGAGACCCAGTACTTC
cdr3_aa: CATSTLAAGAWETQYF

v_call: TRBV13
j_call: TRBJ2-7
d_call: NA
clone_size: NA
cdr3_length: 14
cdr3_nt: TGTGCCAGCAGCTCTCAGGGAAGGACCTACGAGCAGTACTTC
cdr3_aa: CASSSQGRTYEQYF

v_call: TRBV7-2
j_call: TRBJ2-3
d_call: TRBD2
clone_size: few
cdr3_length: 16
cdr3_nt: TGTGCCAGCAGAAGGACTAGCGGGAGTCTGACAGATACGCAGTATTTT
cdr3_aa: CASRRTSGSLTDTQYF

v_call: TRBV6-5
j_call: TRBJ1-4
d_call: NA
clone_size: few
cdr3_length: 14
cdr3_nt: TGTGCCAGCAGTTACAAGGGACGGAATGAAAAACTGTTTTTT
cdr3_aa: CASSYKGRNEKLFF

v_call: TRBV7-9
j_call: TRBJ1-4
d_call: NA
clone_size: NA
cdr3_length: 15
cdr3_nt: TGTGCCAGCAGCTCACCGCGGGGGGGAGGTGAAAAACTGTTTTTT
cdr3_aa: CASSSPRGGGEKLFF

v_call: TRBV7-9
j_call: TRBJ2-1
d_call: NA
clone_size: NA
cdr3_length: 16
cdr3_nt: TGTGCCAGCAGCCCCCCAGGGGCGGTAATCTACAATGAGCAGTTCTTC
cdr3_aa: CASSPPGAVIYNEQFF

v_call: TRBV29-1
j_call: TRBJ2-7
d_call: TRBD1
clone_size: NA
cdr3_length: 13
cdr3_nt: TGCAGCGCCGGGGACAGGACTTCCTACGAGCAGTACTTC
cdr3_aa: CSAGDRTSYEQYF

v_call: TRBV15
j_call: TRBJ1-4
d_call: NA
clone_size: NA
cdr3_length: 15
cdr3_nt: TGTGCCACCAGCAGAGATGGAACAACTAATGAAAAACTGTTTTTT
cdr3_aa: CATSRDGTTNEKLFF

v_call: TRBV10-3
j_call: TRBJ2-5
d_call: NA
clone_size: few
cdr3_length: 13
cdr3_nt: TGTGCCACCGGACAGAGGACGCAAGAGACCCAGTACTTC
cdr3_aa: CATGQRTQETQYF

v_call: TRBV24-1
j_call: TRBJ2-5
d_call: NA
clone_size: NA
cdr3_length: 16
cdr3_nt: TGTGCCACCAGTGAGGCTCGGGCGCCTTACCAAGAGACCCAGTACTTC
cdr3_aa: CATSEARAPYQETQYF

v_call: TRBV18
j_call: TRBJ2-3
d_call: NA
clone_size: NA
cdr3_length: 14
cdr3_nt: TGTGCCAGCTCACCTGAACTAGCAAGGGATACGCAGTATTTT
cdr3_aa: CASSPELARDTQYF

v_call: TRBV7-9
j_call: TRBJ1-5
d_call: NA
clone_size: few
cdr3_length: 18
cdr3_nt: TGTGCCAGCAGCTTAGGATACCCACCGGCATATAGCAATCAGCCCCAGCATTTT
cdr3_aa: CASSLGYPPAYSNQPQHF

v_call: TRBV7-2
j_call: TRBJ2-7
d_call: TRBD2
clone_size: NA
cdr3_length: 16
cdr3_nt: TGTGCCAGCAGCTCTAGGGGACTAGCGGGAGGCCACGAGCAGTACTTC
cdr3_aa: CASSSRGLAGGHEQYF

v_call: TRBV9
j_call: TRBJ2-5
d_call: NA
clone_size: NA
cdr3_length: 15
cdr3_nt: TGTGCCAGTGGGACCGGGGCGGGTATCCAAGAGACCCAGTACTTC
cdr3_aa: CASGTGAGIQETQYF

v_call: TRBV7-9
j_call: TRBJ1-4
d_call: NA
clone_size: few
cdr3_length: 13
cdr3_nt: TGTGCCAGCAGCTTTGGACAGTACGAAAAACTGTTTTTT
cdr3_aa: CASSFGQYEKLFF

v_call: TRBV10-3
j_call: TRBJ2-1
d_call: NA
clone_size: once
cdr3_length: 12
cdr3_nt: TGTGCCATCAGTGATGCGGTGGGGGAGCAGTTCTTC
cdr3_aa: CAISDAVGEQFF

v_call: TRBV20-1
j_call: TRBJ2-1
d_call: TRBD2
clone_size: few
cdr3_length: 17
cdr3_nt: TGCAGTGCTAGAGTCGTGGGACTAGCGCTTACGAACAATGAGCAGTTCTTC
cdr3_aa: CSARVVGLALTNNEQFF

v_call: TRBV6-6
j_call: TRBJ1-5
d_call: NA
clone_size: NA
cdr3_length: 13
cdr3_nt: TGTGCCAGCATCGGGCGGGGCAATCAGCCCCAGCATTTT
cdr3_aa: CASIGRGNQPQHF

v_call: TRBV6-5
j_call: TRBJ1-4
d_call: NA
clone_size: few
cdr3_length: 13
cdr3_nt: TGTGCCAGCAAGGCCGCAACTAATGAAAAACTGTTTTTT
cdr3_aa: CASKAATNEKLFF

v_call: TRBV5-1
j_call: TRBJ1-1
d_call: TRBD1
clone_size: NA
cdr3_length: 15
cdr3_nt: TGCGCCAGCAGCTTGGACCCACAGGGGGACACTGAAGCTTTCTTT
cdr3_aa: CASSLDPQGDTEAFF

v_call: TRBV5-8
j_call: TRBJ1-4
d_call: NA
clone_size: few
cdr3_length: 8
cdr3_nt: TGTGCCAGCAGGCAACTGTTTTTT
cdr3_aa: CASRQLFF

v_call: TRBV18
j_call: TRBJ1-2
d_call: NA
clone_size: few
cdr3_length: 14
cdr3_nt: TGTGCCAGCTCATCTCAGGGCCCTAACTATGGCTACACCTTC
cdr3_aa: CASSSQGPNYGYTF

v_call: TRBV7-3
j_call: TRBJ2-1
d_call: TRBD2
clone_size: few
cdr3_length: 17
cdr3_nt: TGTGCCAGCAGCTTAACCCCCAGGCTAGCGGGAGGTAATGAGCAGTTCTTC
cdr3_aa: CASSLTPRLAGGNEQFF

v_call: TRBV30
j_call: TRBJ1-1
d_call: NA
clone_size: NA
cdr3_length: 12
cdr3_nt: TGTGCCTGGAGCCGGGTTGGCTTTGAAGCTTTCTTT
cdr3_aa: CAWSRVGFEAFF

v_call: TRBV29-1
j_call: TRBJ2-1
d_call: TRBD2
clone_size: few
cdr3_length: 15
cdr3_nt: TGCAGCGCCCCAAGGGGCGGGAGGGCCAACAATGAGCAGTTCTTC
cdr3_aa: CSAPRGGRANNEQFF

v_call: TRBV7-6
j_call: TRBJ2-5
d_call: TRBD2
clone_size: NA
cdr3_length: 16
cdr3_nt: TGTGCCAGCAGCACCCGGACTAGCGGGTTACAAGAGACCCAGTACTTC
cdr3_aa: CASSTRTSGLQETQYF